This TCR beta chain is from a study of cytomegalovirus exposure and HLA in healthy donors. Study-level points and caveats: Most TCR sequences were uncommon, yet certain public TCRs appeared in many donors. Sequencing likely produced, as an artifact, a cluster of highly shared sequence variants.

The PCR used 60 Vbeta and 13 Jbeta primers. Only in-frame clones appear in the TCRdb table, and some are missing; sequencing was by immunoSEQ multiplex PCR. The sample yields about 130,000 clones, more than 65% seen once. As to this clone: Its antigen is as yet unknown.

CDR3 length: 14 residues. Looked up from germline, CDR1 is SQVTM and CDR2 is ANQGSEA. J was trimmed by 5 bases and V by 4 bases; bases with no gene match: 6. Sequencing was performed on PBMCs. This receptor was taken from a woman aged 18-29 years in good health and CMV-seropositive. The chain employs TRBV29-1 and TRBJ2-3; TRBD2 aligns across 10 bases. The CDR3: CSVVKRGGLDTQYF. CDR3 nucleotides: TGCAGCGTTGTGAAGCGGGGGGGTCTAGATACGCAGTATTTT.